This passage covers 5 T cell receptor beta chains from one sample sequenced in a study of shared clonotypes between healthy human individuals. The data were produced by immunoSEQ multiplex PCR, yet TCRdb's version contains in-frame clones alone and is incomplete. This sample has hundreds of thousands of clones, with roughly 70% found just once. Sequenced input: memory CD4+ T cells sorted from blood. Noted subset: CD45RA-negative fraction. These receptors originate from a woman in her 30s in good health.

In its sample, this clone was seen many times. The V gene is TRBV5-4, the J gene TRBJ2-1; the match to TRBD2 covers 11 bases. Germline lookup yields CDR1 SGHNT and CDR2 YYREEE (reference sequence). The CDR3 has 15 amino acids. Trimming removed 7 bases from V and 12 bases from J; junction bases left unmatched: 15. This CDR3 is CASAPGTSGAQGQFF. CDR3 DNA sequence: TGTGCCAGCGCTCCCGGGACTAGCGGCGCACAGGGGCAGTTCTTC.

This chain uses TRBV6-5 with TRBJ2-5; unclear D gene. The end of the DNA aligns better with TRBJ2-7, so the J call may be wrong. CDR3 length: 13 amino acids. CDR1 is MNHEY, CDR2 SVGAGI, per germline. For the CDR3, the DNA is TGTGCCAGCAGTTACGGTTACGGCTACGAGCAGTACTTC. Its protein is CASSYGYGYEQYF.

The chain uses TRBV19 and TRBJ2-7; 9 bases line up with TRBD2. Germline V CDR1 and CDR2: LNHDA, SQIVND (reference sequence). V dropped 7 bases and J dropped 7; count of bases not matched to a gene: 14. The CDR3 extends over 15 amino acids. In nucleotides, the CDR3 is TGTGCCAGTACCCCCGGGATAGCGGGAGTTGGAGAGCAGTACTTC. It translates to CASTPGIAGVGEQYF. Looking up the rest from reference TRBV19 and TRBJ2-7 gives the full variable domain: DGGITQSPKYLFRKEGQNVTLSCEQNLNHDAMYWYRQDPGQGLRLIYYSQIVNDFQKGDIAEGYSVSREKKESFPLTVTSAQKNPTAFYLCASTPGIAGVGEQYFGPGTRLTVT.

This sequence joins TRBV18 and TRBJ2-7; D unclear. Germline CDR1 KGHSH, CDR2 LQKENI. V lost 2 bases and J lost 0, with 8 bases in between. The CDR3 covers 14 residues. The DNA for the CDR3 is TGTGCCAGCTCACCAGACTCCCACTCCTACGAGCAGTACTTC. It encodes CASSPDSHSYEQYF.

This clone was recorded a few times. V gene TRBV7-6 combines with J gene TRBJ2-7; weak D call: TRBD2 (7 bases). Germline CDR1 reads SGHVS; CDR2 reads FNYEAQ. The CDR3 has 15 amino acids. V was clipped by 1 base and J by 7 bases, with 17 bases between them. CDR3: CASSLGGTGGVEQYF. The CDR3 region has the DNA TGTGCCAGCAGCTTAGGAGGGACGGGGGGCGTAGAGCAGTACTTC.